Shown below are 27 T cell receptor beta chains from a single sample sequenced in a study of blood T cell repertoires in COVID-19 (dated by TCRdb to 2020 to 2021). Libraries were constructed by the immunoSEQ multiplex PCR assay. The table comes from immuneACCESS by way of TCRdb, which keeps in-frame sequences with V and J called. Part of the clones is missing from these tables; in studies checked, under half for an unresolved V gene and the rest for unknown reasons. The sample table holds a few hundred thousand clones, of which roughly 87% were seen once. The ten largest clones take up roughly 2.3% of the sample. Sequenced input: peripheral blood. These receptors were collected from a man between 18 and 29 years old with active or convalescent COVID-19.

This clone appeared a single time. The chain links TRBV6-2 or TRBV6-3 to TRBJ1-1; D is perhaps TRBD1 (6 bases). Germline CDR1 is MNHEY and CDR2 is SVGEGT. Trimming shortened V by 5 bases and J by 0 bases, and 10 bases separated the two germline ends. The length of the CDR3 is 14 residues. CDR3: CASSHRDLNTEAFF. The CDR3 DNA sequence: TGTGCCAGCAGTCACAGGGATTTGAACACTGAAGCTTTCTTT.

V and J are TRBV19 and TRBJ2-3; D might be TRBD2 (5 bases). The length of the CDR3 is 14 residues. The V and J ends lost 1 base and 4 bases respectively, with 9 bases between them. Germline assignment: CDR1 LNHDA and CDR2 SQIVND (reference sequence). CDR3 bases: TGTGCCAGTAGTATAGTGCTAGCCCCAGATACGCAGTATTTT. This gives the protein CASSIVLAPDTQYF.

The J gene is TRBJ1-5, the V gene TRBV6-2 or TRBV6-3; unclear D gene. Trimming left V 6 bases short and J 0 bases short, with 9 bases between. The CDR3 covers 14 residues. Germline V CDR1 and CDR2: MNHEY, SVGEGT. This chain's CDR3 is CASRPNYSNQPQHF. The CDR3 DNA is TGTGCCAGCAGACCTAATTATAGCAATCAGCCCCAGCATTTT.

The rearrangement joins TRBV7-3 to TRBJ1-2; 7 nucleotides line up with TRBD1. The CDR3 is 15 amino acids. Germline V lookup: CDR1 SGHTA, CDR2 FQGTGA. Trimming removed 5 bases from V and 0 bases from J; junction bases left unmatched: 6. The CDR3 DNA follows: TGTGCCAGCAGCAAAGGGACAGCGTCTAACTATGGCTACACCTTC. Its protein is CASSKGTASNYGYTF.

In DNA, the CDR3 is TGTGCCAGCAGTCGACTAGCGGGGGATTACAATGAGCAGTTCTTC. Translated: CASSRLAGDYNEQFF. The chain couples TRBV6-5 to TRBJ2-1, with TRBD2 matching over 12 bases. CDR1 and CDR2 (germline): MNHEY, SVGAGI. The CDR3 contains 15 residues. Germline trimming cut 5 bases from V and 4 bases from J; bases unmatched to any gene: 3.

V gene TRBV19 combines with J gene TRBJ2-1, with D perhaps matching TRBD1 (6 bases). The CDR3 is 14 residues long. The V end lost 7 bases, the J end lost 9 bases, and 19 bases lay between the germline ends. Looked up from germline, CDR1 is LNHDA and CDR2 is SQIVND (reference sequence). The CDR3 DNA follows: TGTGCCAGTACTAGACAGCTGGGGGCATTTGAGCAGTTCTTC. The encoded protein is CASTRQLGAFEQFF. Complete variable domain (other parts from reference TRBV19 and TRBJ2-1): DGGITQSPKYLFRKEGQNVTLSCEQNLNHDAMYWYRQDPGQGLRLIYYSQIVNDFQKGDIAEGYSVSREKKESFPLTVTSAQKNPTAFYLCASTRQLGAFEQFFGPGTRLTVL.

V gene TRBV9 combines with J gene TRBJ2-7; TRBD2 matches 8 bases. In germline, CDR1 is SGDLS, CDR2 YYNGEE. Trimming removed 0 bases from V and 1 base from J; junction bases left unmatched: 3. The CDR3 runs 15 residues. The CDR3 DNA follows: TGTGCCAGCAGCGTAGGACTAGCGCAATCCTACGAGCAGTACTTC. Protein sequence: CASSVGLAQSYEQYF.

The chain combines TRBV7-6 with TRBJ2-3; 11 bases align to TRBD1. This CDR3 has 15 amino acids. After removal of 4 bases from V and 5 bases from J, the junction contained 5 bases not matched to a gene. Germline-derived CDR1 and CDR2 are SGHVS and FNYEAQ. The DNA of the CDR3 is TGTGCCAGCAGCTCAGGGACAGGGGGTCGAGATACGCAGTATTTT. Translating gives CASSSGTGGRDTQYF. Together with reference TRBV7-6 and TRBJ2-3, the CDR3 gives the full variable domain: GAGVSQSPRYKVTKRGQDVALRCDPISGHVSLYWYRQALGQGPEFLTYFNYEAQQDKSGLPNDRFSAERPEGSISTLTIQRTEQRDSAMYRCASSSGTGGRDTQYFGPGTRLTVL.

The chain recombines TRBV6-6 with TRBJ1-4; D is undetermined. This CDR3 has 13 residues. The V end lost 3 bases, the J end lost 4 bases, and 6 bases lay between the germline ends. Germline V CDR1 and CDR2: MNHNY, SVGAGI (reference sequence). The CDR3 nucleotides read TGTGCCAGCAGTTATCAGTTTAATGAAAAACTGTTTTTT. It is translated as CASSYQFNEKLFF.

This clone was counted between two and nine times. The chain combines TRBV7-9 with TRBJ2-7, with 9 nucleotides matching TRBD2. Per germline, CDR1 SEHNR and CDR2 FQNEAQ (reference sequence). The CDR3 totals 14 residues. The J segment lost 5 bases and the V segment lost 8 bases, leaving 10 bases of the junction unmatched. CDR3 coding DNA: TGTGCCAGCGGGAGGAGCGGGAGGCTTGACGAGCAGTACTTC. Translating it yields CASGRSGRLDEQYF.

This clone was recorded once. This rearrangement joins TRBV9 to TRBJ2-1; D uncertain. V lost 1 base, J lost 5 bases, and 10 bases lay in between. Germline CDR1 SGDLS, CDR2 YYNGEE. The CDR3 covers 14 residues. CDR3 region: CASSVFINNNEQFF. The CDR3 DNA is TGTGCCAGCAGCGTATTCATTAACAACAATGAGCAGTTCTTC.

The chain has TRBV18 and TRBJ1-4, with D perhaps TRBD1 (6 bases). Germline V gene sequence: CDR1 KGHSH, CDR2 LQKENI. The CDR3 is 19 residues long. The V and J ends lost 3 bases and 3 bases respectively, with 23 bases between them. CDR3 loop: CASSPTRRGGESPNEKLFF. CDR3 in DNA: TGTGCCAGCTCACCGACCCGGAGGGGGGGGGAATCGCCTAATGAAAAACTGTTTTTT.

V and J are TRBV3-1 (or the pseudogene TRBV3-2) and TRBJ2-2, with a possible D match to TRBD1 (6 bases). The germline V gene has CDR1 LGHDT and CDR2 YNNKEL (reference sequence). This CDR3 contains 15 residues. V lost 6 bases, J lost 7 bases, and 18 bases lay in between. CDR3 DNA sequence: TGTGCCAGCAGTTCACAGGGCGCATCTGTCGGGGAGCTGTTTTTT. Amino acids: CASSSQGASVGELFF.

The CDR3 region is CASSPNQGAGELFF. Here the CDR3 DNA reads TGTGCCAGCAGCCCCAATCAGGGGGCCGGGGAGCTGTTTTTT. This chain links TRBV5-4 with TRBJ2-2, with 7 bases matching TRBD1. Per germline, CDR1 SGHNT and CDR2 YYREEE (reference sequence). With 4 bases clipped from V and 6 bases from J, the junction kept 6 bases outside the gene matches. The CDR3 spans 14 residues.

The V call is TRBV4-2, the J call TRBJ2-7; TRBD2 aligns across 12 bases. V shed 0 bases, J shed 3 bases, and the junction held 9 bases outside the gene matches. Per germline, CDR1 LGHNA and CDR2 YNFKEQ. The CDR3 consists of 18 residues. In DNA form, the CDR3 reads TGTGCCAGCAGCCAAGATGGAGCAGTGACTAGCGGGAGCTACGAGCAGTACTTC. This encodes CASSQDGAVTSGSYEQYF.

This chain joins TRBV10-1 and TRBJ2-2; possible D gene TRBD2, 6 bases. V was clipped by 6 bases and J by 6 bases, with 17 bases between them. Germline V gene sequence: CDR1 WNHNN, CDR2 SYGVQD (reference sequence). The CDR3 covers 15 residues. The CDR3 coding sequence is TGCGCCAGCAGCGCGAGGACTACCCGCCCCGGGGAGCTGTTTTTT. This translates into CASSARTTRPGELFF.

The rearrangement joins TRBV4-1 to TRBJ2-3; TRBD2 matches 7 bases. CDR1 and CDR2 from the germline V gene are MGHRA and YSYEKL. This CDR3 region has 14 residues. V gave up 4 bases and J gave up 1 base; unmatched junction bases: 2. CDR3 bases: TGCGCCAGCAGCCCTCGGGGGGGCACAGATACGCAGTATTTT. It is translated as CASSPRGGTDTQYF.

The gene calls are TRBV29-1 and TRBJ2-1, with D possibly being TRBD2 (6 bases). The CDR3 has 14 residues. With 5 bases removed from V and 0 bases from J, the gap between germline ends came to 11 bases. The germline gives CDR1 SQVTM, CDR2 ANQGSEA. The CDR3 sequence is CSVLGSFSYNEQFF. CDR3 nucleotides: TGCAGCGTTCTCGGGAGTTTCTCCTACAATGAGCAGTTCTTC.

This clone has a handful of counts. This chain connects TRBV9 to TRBJ1-6; D unresolved. Per germline, CDR1 SGDLS and CDR2 YYNGEE. This CDR3 spans 13 amino acids. The V gene lost 4 bases and the J gene lost 6 bases, with 8 bases spanning the gap. The CDR3 is CASSPAVNSPLHF. The CDR3 DNA follows: TGTGCCAGCAGCCCCGCGGTTAATTCACCCCTCCACTTT.

The chain employs TRBV25-1 and TRBJ2-3; TRBD2 agrees at 12 bases. There are 16 residues in the CDR3. Germline lookup yields CDR1 MGHDK and CDR2 SYGVNS. Trimming took 1 base from V and 9 from J; bases not matched to a gene: 8. CDR3 DNA: TGTGCCAGCAGTGAATTTGGGGCTAGCGGGAGGGCCACGCAGTATTTT. As protein: CASSEFGASGRATQYF.

The CDR3 spells CASSARGGSGETQYF. The CDR3, as DNA: TGTGCCAGCAGCGCTCGCGGGGGGTCGGGAGAGACCCAGTACTTC. The rearrangement uses TRBV9 and TRBJ2-5, with TRBD2 identical over 8 bases. The CDR3 consists of 15 residues. Per germline, CDR1 SGDLS and CDR2 YYNGEE. V shed 3 bases and J 4 bases; nucleotides not matched to a gene: 8.

In this sample, this clone turned up once. The rearrangement links TRBV6-5 to TRBJ2-7, with 7 bases that match TRBD1. The CDR3 has 15 amino acids. Germline V lookup: CDR1 MNHEY, CDR2 SVGAGI. The V and J ends lost 6 bases and 6 bases, in that order; junction bases with no gene match: 14. The CDR3 here is CASRLYSTGSVEQYF. The CDR3, as DNA: TGTGCCAGCAGACTCTACTCGACAGGGTCAGTCGAGCAGTACTTC.

The chain carries TRBV4-3 and TRBJ1-6; the D gene is possibly TRBD1 (6 bases). Between the trimmed V and J ends, which lost 1 base and 7 bases, there was a span of 14 bases. This CDR3 is 16 amino acids long. CDR1 LGHNA and CDR2 YSLEER come from the germline V gene. The chain's CDR3 is CASSQGSRTENSPLHF. In DNA form, the CDR3 reads TGCGCCAGCAGCCAAGGCTCCCGGACAGAAAATTCACCCCTCCACTTT.

This rearrangement joins TRBV7-2 to TRBJ1-4, with 7 bases matching TRBD1. This CDR3 region has 13 residues. Trimming cost V 1 base and J 8 bases; bases outside gene matches: 1. Germline V gene sequence: CDR1 SGHTA, CDR2 FQGNSA. The CDR3, as DNA: TGTGCCAGCAGCTTAGTCAGGGGGGAAAAACTGTTTTTT. Its translation: CASSLVRGEKLFF.

The V and J genes are TRBV21-1 and TRBJ1-1; the D call in the table, TRBD1, was not verified against the DNA. TRBV21-1 is designated a pseudogene. The CDR3 loop spans 14 amino acids. The CDR3 sequence is CASRVDRRVTEAFF. The CDR3 region has the DNA TGTGCCAGCAGGGTCGACAGGCGGGTCACTGAAGCTTTCTTT.

The genes are TRBV2 and TRBJ1-2; D is unclear. V was pared by 4 bases and J by 2 bases, with 11 bases between. Looked up from germline, CDR1 is SNHLY and CDR2 is FYNNEI. CDR3 length: 14 amino acids. CDR3 DNA: TGTGCCAGCAGTGCCGAGGGTGGGAACTATGGCTACACCTTC. Its translation: CASSAEGGNYGYTF.

This clone has just one count. The chain has TRBV11-2 and TRBJ1-6, with D unresolved. The V end lost 0 bases, the J end lost 9 bases, and 12 bases lay between the germline ends. The CDR3 runs 15 residues. The V gene's germline CDR1 is SGHAT and CDR2 FQNNGV. CDR3 in amino acids: CASSLEGRSGSPLHF. CDR3 DNA: TGTGCCAGCAGCTTAGAGGGCAGATCTGGTTCACCCCTCCACTTT.